The 10 T cell receptor beta chains reported below all come from one sample, sequenced in a study of regulatory T cells in long-lasting Graves disease. Time point given: newly diagnosed GD, antithyroid drugs for less than 3 months. Extracted PBMC RNA gave rise to the TCR library. CDR3-region Arm-PCR and iRepertoire HTBI primers produced the TCR beta libraries. Via MiXCR, TCRdb re-called the multiplex PCR reads, giving one row per CDR3 protein. The table records 680,000 or so distinct CDR3 sequences, around 15% of them present only once. This sample also belongs to another study, concerning T cells in Graves' hyperthyroidism and ophthalmopathy.

The sample consisted of peripheral blood mononuclear cells (PBMCs), taken at new diagnosis, from a patient treated with antithyroid drugs. Source of these receptors: a woman aged 25 to 45 with Graves disease.

Concerning this clonotype: A much larger clone sits a single nucleotide away, making a read error possible. The chain recombines TRBV11-2 with TRBJ1-3; D uncertain. The CDR3 covers 17 residues. From germline, CDR1 is SGHAT and CDR2 FQNNGV. Trimming removed 7 bases from V and 0 bases from J, with 19 bases in between. The CDR3 DNA follows: TGTGCCAGCAACTTGAGGGAAAGGTTTTTCTCTGGAAACACCATATATTTT. Its translation: CASNLRERFFSGNTIYF.

This chain uses TRBV9 with TRBJ2-3, with TRBD2 matching 10 bases. Germline loops: CDR1 SGDLS, CDR2 YYNGEE. V dropped 0 bases and J dropped 3; count of bases not matched to a gene: 7. This CDR3 comprises 17 residues. The CDR3 sequence: CASSVAATSGATDTQYF. As DNA, the CDR3 is TGTGCCAGCAGCGTAGCAGCCACTAGCGGGGCGACAGATACGCAGTATTTT.

CDR3 nucleotides: TGTGCCAGCAGCTTGCCCTGGACAGGGGCCGACTATGGCTACACCTTC. This codes for CASSLPWTGADYGYTF. The chain combines TRBV5-8 with TRBJ1-2, with 9 bases that match TRBD1. V trimming: 1 base; J trimming: 3 bases; junction bases outside the gene matches: 7. Germline CDR1 reads SGHTS; CDR2 reads YDEGEE. CDR3 length: 16 residues.

This clonotype was observed a handful of times. The chain recombines TRBV6-4 with TRBJ2-2, with 10 bases fitting TRBD1. J was trimmed by 8 bases and V by 11 bases; bases with no gene match: 11. Germline loops: CDR1 MRHNA, CDR2 SNTAGT. The CDR3 sequence is 14 residues long. CDR3 in amino acids: CACGQGDIIGELFF. The CDR3 nucleotides are TGTGCCTGCGGACAGGGGGACATTATTGGGGAGCTGTTTTTT.

Ten or more counts support this clonotype. This chain connects TRBV6-1 to TRBJ1-5; D remains ambiguous. This CDR3 comprises 16 residues. Germline V CDR1 and CDR2: MNHNS, SASEGT. Trimming removed 4 bases at V and 0 bases at J, with 13 bases between. The CDR3 is CASSVPPRTSNQPQHF. In nucleotides, the CDR3 is TGTGCCAGCAGTGTGCCCCCACGGACTAGCAATCAGCCCCAGCATTTT.

The V and J genes are TRBV18 and TRBJ1-1; no clear D. The V end was cut by 5 bases, the J end by 0 bases, with 10 bases between. The germline V gene has CDR1 KGHSH and CDR2 LQKENI. CDR3 length: 14 amino acids. Here the CDR3 reads CASSISIVNTEAFF. The CDR3 DNA sequence: TGTGCCAGCTCAATCTCTATTGTGAACACTGAAGCTTTCTTT.

The chain recombines TRBV5-1 with TRBJ2-1, with a weak D call TRBD2 (6 bases). V lost 3 bases, J lost 5 bases, and 18 bases lay in between. This CDR3 contains 16 residues. Germline CDR1 and CDR2: SGHRS and YFSETQ. Here the CDR3 DNA reads TGCGCCAGCAGCTGGACCATCGGAGGGAGAAACAATGAGCAGTTCTTC. It is translated as CASSWTIGGRNNEQFF.

This clonotype was seen repeatedly, ten times or more. V is TRBV2 and J is TRBJ2-5, with D tentatively TRBD1 (6 bases). This CDR3 has 15 residues. Per the germline V gene, CDR1 is SNHLY and CDR2 is FYNNEI. Between the trimmed V and J ends, which lost 1 base and 0 bases, there was a span of 9 bases. The CDR3: CASSEGQGYQETQYF. The CDR3 bases are TGTGCCAGCAGTGAAGGTCAGGGGTACCAAGAGACCCAGTACTTC.

The chain uses TRBV7-9 and TRBJ2-2, with 10 bases identical to TRBD2. This CDR3 is built from 17 residues. The V gene end was trimmed by 5 bases and the J gene end by 1 base; junction bases not matched to a gene: 7. Per germline, CDR1 SEHNR and CDR2 FQNEAQ (reference sequence). DNA of the CDR3: TGTGCCAGCAGCCAAAACGGACTAGCGGTGAACACCGGGGAGCTGTTTTTT. Its protein product is CASSQNGLAVNTGELFF. Complete variable domain (other parts from reference TRBV7-9 and TRBJ2-2): DTGVSQNPRHKITKRGQNVTFRCDPISEHNRLYWYRQTLGQGPEFLTYFQNEAQLEKSRLLSDRFSAERPKGSFSTLEIQRTEQGDSAMYLCASSQNGLAVNTGELFFGEGSRLTVL.

V is TRBV27 and J is TRBJ2-6, with 9 bases identical to TRBD2. Germline lookup yields CDR1 MNHEY and CDR2 SMNVEV (reference sequence). The CDR3 is 18 amino acids. J was trimmed by 2 bases and V by 3 bases; bases with no gene match: 8. The CDR3 sequence: CASSFGAGGPPGANVLTF. CDR3 in DNA: TGTGCCAGCAGTTTCGGGGCGGGAGGGCCGCCTGGGGCCAACGTCCTGACTTTC.